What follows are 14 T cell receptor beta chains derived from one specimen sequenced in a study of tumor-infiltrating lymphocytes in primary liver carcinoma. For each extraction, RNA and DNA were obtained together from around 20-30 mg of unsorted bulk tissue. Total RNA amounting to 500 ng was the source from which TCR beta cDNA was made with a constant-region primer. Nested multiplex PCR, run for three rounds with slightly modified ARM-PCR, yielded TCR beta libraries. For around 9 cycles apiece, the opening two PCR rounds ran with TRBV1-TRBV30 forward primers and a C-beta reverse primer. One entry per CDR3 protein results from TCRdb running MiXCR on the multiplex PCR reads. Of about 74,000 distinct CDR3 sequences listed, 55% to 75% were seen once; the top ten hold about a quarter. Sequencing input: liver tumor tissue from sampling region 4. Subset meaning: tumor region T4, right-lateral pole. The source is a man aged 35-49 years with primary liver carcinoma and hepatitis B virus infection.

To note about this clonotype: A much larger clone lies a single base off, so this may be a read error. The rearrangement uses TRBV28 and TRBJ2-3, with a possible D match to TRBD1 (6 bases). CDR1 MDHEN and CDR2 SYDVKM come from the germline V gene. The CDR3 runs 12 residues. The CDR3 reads CACSTGPDTQYF. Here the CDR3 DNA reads TGTGCCTGCAGCACAGGGCCGGATACGCAGTATTTT.

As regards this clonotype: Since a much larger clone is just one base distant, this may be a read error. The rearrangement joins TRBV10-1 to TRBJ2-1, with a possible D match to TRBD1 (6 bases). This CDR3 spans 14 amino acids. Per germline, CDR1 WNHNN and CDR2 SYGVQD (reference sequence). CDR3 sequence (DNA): TGCACCAGCAGTGAAGGGGGTTTGGGCGATGAGCAGTTCTTC. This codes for CTSSEGGLGDEQFF.

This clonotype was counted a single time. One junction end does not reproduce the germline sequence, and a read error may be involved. The CDR3 DNA reads TGTGCCAGCAGCTTATCTCTGAAAGAGGCCCAGTACTTC. This gives the protein CASSLSLKEAQYF. V and J are TRBV7-3 and TRBJ2-5, with no clear D. The CDR3 has 13 amino acids. Germline values: CDR1 SGHTA, CDR2 FQGTGA.

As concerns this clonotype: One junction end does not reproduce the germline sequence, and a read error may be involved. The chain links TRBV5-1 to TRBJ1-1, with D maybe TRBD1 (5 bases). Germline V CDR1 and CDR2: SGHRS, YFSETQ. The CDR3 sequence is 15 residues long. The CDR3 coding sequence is TGCTCCAGCAGCTTCGACCTCGGGGGACGGGATGAAGCTTTCTTT. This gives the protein CSSSFDLGGRDEAFF.

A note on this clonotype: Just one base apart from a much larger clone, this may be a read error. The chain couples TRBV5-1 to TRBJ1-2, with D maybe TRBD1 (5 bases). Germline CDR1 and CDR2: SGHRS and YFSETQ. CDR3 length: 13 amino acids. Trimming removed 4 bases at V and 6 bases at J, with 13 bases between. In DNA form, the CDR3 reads TGCGCCAGCAGCATCACGGGGGGAGATGGCTACACCTTC. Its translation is CASSITGGDGYTF.

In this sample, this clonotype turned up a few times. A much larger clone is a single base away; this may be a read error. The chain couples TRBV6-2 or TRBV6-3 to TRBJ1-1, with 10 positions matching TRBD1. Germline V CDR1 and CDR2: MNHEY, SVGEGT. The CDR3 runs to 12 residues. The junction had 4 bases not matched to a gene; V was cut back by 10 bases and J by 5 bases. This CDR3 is CANRDRGTEAFF. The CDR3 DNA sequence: TGTGCCAACAGGGACAGGGGAACTGAAGCTTTCTTT.

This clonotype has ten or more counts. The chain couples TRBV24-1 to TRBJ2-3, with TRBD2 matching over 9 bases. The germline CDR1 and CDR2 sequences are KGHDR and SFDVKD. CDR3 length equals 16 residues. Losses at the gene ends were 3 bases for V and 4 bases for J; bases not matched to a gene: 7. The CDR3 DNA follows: TGTGCCACCAGTGATATAGCGGGAGCAGTCCCAGATACGCAGTATTTT. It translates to CATSDIAGAVPDTQYF.

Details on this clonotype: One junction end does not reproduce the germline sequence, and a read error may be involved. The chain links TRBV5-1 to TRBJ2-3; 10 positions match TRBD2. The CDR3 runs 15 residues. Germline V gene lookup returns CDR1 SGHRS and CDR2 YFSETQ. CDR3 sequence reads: CSSSLASGSTDTRYF. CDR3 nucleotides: TGCTCCAGCAGCTTGGCTAGCGGGAGCACAGATACGCGGTATTTT.

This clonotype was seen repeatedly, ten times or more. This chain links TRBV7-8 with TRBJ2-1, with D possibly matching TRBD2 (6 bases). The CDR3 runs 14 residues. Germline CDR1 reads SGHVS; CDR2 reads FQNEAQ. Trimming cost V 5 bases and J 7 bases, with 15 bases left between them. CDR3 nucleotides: TGTGCCAGCAGCCCTCGTCAAAGCGGGAATGAGCAGTTCTTC. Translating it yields CASSPRQSGNEQFF. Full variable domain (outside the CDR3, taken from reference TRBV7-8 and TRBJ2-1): GAGVSQSPRYKVAKRGQDVALRCDPISGHVSLFWYQQALGQGPEFLTYFQNEAQLDKSGLPSDRFFAERPEGSVSTLKIQRTQQEDSAVYLCASSPRQSGNEQFFGPGTRLTVL.

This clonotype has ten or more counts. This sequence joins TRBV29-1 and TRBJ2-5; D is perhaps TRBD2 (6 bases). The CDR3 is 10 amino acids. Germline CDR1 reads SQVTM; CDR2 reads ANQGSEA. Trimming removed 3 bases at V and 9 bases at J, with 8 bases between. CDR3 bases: TGCAGCGTTGAGAAGCGGGCCCAGTACTTC. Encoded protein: CSVEKRAQYF.

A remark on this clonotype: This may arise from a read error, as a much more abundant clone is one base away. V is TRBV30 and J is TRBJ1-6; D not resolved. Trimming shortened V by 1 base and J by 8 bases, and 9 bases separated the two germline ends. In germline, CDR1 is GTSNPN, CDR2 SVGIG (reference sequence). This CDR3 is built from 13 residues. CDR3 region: CAWSEKRDSPLHF. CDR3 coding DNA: TGTGCCTGGAGTGAAAAGAGGGATTCACCCCTCCACTTT.

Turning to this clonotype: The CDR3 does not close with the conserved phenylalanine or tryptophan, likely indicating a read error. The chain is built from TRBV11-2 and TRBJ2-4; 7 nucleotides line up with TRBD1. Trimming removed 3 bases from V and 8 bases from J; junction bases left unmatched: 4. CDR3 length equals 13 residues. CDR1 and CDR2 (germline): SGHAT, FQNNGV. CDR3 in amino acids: CASSLDQGDIQYL. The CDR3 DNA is TGTGCCAGCAGCTTGGATCAGGGGGACATTCAGTACCTC.

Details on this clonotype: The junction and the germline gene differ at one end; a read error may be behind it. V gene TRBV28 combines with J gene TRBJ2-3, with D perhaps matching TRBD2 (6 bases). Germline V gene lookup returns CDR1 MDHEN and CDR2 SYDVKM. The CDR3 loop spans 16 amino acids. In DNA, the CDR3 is TGTGCCAGCAGTCCTCTGGGGGGAGATGGCACAGATATGCAGTATTTT. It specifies CASSPLGGDGTDMQYF.

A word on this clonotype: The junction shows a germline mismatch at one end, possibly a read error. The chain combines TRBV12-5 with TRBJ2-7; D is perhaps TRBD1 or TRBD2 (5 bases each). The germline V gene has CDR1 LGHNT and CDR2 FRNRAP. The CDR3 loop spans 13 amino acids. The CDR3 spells CASEGTCSYEQYF. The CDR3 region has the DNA TGTGCCAGTGAGGGGACCTGTTCCTACGAGCAGTACTTC.